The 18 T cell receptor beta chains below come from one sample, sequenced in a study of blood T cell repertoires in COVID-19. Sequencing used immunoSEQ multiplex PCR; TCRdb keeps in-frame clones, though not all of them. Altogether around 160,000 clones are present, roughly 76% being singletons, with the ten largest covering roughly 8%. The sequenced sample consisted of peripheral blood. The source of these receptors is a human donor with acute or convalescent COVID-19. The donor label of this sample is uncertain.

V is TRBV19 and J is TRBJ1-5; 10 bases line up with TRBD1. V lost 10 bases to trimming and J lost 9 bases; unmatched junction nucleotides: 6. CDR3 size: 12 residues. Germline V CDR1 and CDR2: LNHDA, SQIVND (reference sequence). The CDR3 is CATGTGVVPQHF. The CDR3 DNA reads TGTGCCACCGGGACAGGGGTGGTGCCCCAGCATTTT.

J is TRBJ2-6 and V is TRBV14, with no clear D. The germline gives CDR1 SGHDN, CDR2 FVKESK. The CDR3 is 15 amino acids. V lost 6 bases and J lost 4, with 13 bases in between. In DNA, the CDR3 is TGTGCCAGCAGTCCCACCTCCCGGGGGGCCAACGTCCTGACTTTC. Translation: CASSPTSRGANVLTF.

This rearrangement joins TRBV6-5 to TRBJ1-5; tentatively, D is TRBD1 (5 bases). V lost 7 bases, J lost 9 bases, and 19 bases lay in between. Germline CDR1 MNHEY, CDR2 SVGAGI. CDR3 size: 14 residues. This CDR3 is CASNLGGESWPQHF. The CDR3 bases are TGTGCCAGCAACTTAGGAGGGGAGTCTTGGCCCCAGCATTTT.

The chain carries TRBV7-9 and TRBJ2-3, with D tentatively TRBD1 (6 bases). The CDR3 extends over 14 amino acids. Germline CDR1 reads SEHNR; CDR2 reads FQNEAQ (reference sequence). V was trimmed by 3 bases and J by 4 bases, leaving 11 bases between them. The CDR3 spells CASSFGGGSDTQYF. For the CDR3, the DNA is TGTGCCAGCAGCTTTGGGGGCGGGTCAGATACGCAGTATTTT.

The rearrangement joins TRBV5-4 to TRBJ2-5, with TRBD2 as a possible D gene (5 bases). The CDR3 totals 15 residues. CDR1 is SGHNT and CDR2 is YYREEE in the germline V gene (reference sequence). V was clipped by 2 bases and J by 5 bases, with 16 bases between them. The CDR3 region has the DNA TGTGCCAGCAGCTTCGGCCGCACAAGAGGGGAGACCCAGTACTTC. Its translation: CASSFGRTRGETQYF.

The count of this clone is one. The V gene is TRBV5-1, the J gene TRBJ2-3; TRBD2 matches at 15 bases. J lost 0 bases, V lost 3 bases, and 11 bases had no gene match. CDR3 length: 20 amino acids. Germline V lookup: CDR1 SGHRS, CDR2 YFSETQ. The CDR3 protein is CASSYSPGLAGGKSTDTQYF. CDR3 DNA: TGCGCCAGCAGCTACTCACCGGGACTAGCGGGGGGAAAAAGCACAGATACGCAGTATTTT.

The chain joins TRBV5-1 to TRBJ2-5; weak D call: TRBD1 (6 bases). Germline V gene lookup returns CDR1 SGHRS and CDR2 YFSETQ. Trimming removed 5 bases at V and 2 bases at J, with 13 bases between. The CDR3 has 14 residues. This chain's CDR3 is CASSRQDSQETQYF. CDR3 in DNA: TGCGCCAGCAGTCGTCAGGACAGTCAAGAGACCCAGTACTTC.

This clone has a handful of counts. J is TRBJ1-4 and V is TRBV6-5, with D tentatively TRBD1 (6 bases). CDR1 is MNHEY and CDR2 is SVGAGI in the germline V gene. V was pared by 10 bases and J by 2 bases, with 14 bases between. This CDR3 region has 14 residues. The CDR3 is CATTGYETNEKLFF. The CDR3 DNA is TGTGCCACAACAGGGTATGAGACTAATGAAAAACTGTTTTTT.

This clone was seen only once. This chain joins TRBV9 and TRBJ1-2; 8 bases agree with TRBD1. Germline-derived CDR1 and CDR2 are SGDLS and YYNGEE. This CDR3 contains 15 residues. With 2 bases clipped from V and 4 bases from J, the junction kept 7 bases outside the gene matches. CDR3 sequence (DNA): TGTGCCAGCAGCGTTGGACAGGGCTTGGGCTATGGCTACACCTTC. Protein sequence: CASSVGQGLGYGYTF.

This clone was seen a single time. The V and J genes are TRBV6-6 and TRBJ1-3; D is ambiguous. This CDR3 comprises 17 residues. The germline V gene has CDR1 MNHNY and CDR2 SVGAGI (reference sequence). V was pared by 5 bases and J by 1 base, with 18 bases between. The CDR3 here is CASSPLGGRGSGNTIYF. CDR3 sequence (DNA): TGTGCCAGCAGTCCCTTGGGTGGCCGAGGGTCTGGAAACACCATATATTTT.

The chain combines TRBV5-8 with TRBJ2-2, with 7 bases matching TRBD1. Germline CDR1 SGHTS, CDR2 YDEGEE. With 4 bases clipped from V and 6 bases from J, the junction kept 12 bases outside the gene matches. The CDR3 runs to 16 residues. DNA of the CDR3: TGTGCCAGCAGCGCGAGGGGGCGGAATAACGCCGGGGAGCTGTTTTTT. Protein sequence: CASSARGRNNAGELFF.

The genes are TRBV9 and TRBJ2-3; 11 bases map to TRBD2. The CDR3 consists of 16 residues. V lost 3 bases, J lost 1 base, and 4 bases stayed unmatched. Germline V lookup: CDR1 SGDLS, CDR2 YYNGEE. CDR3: CASSAGTSGGTDTQYF. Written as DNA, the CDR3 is TGTGCCAGCAGCGCCGGGACTAGCGGAGGCACAGATACGCAGTATTTT.

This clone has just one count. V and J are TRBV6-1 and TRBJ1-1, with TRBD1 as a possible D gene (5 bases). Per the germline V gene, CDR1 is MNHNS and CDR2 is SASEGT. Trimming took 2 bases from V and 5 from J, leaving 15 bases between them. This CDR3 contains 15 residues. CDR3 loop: CASSEPGRERTEAFF. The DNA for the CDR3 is TGTGCCAGCAGTGAACCCGGCAGGGAAAGGACTGAAGCTTTCTTT.

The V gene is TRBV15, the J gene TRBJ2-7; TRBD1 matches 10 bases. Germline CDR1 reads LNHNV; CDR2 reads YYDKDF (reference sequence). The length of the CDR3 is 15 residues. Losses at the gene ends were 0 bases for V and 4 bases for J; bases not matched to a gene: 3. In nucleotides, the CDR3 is TGTGCCACCAGCAGAGATCCGGGACAGGGGTACGAGCAGTACGTC. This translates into CATSRDPGQGYEQYV.

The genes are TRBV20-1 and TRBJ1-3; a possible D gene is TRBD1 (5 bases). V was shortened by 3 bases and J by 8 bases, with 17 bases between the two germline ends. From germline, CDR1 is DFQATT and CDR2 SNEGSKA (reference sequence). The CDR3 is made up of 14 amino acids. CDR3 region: CSASRGLPQDTIYF. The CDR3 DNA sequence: TGCAGTGCTAGTAGGGGACTCCCGCAAGACACCATATATTTT.

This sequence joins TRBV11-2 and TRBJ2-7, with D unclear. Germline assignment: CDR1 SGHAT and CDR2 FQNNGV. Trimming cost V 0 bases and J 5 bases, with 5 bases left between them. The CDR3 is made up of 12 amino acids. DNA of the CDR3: TGTGCCAGCAGCTTAGATCTTAACGAGCAGTACTTC. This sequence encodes CASSLDLNEQYF.

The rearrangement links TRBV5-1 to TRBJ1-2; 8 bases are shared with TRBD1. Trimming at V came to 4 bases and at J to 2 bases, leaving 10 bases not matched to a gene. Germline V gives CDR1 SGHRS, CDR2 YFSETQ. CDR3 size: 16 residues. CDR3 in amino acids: CASSGGQVRMNYGYTF. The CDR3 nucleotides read TGCGCCAGCAGCGGGGGACAGGTTAGGATGAACTATGGCTACACCTTC.

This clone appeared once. The CDR3 region is CASSHGLVGNEQFF. The CDR3 nucleotides are TGTGCCAGCAGTCACGGACTAGTTGGCAATGAGCAGTTCTTC. This sequence joins TRBV27 and TRBJ2-1, with 7 bases identical to TRBD2. Germline V gene data show CDR1 as MNHEY and CDR2 as SMNVEV (reference sequence). The CDR3 runs to 14 residues. The ends lost 5 bases at V and 6 bases at J; junction bases unmatched: 7.